Presented here are 2 T cell receptor beta chains from one specimen sequenced in a study of T cell responses to AZD1222 COVID-19 vaccine. Measured with immunoSEQ multiplex PCR; TCRdb has only the in-frame clones, and not every one. This sample yields fewer than 120,000 clones, of which 88% are seen a single time; 1.6% belongs to the top ten. The source was peripheral blood, collected on day 0 of AZD1222 vaccination. Every receptor here comes from an adult in good health.

The rearrangement links TRBV19 to TRBJ2-7; 9 bases map to TRBD1. CDR3 size: 14 residues. The germline V gene encodes CDR1 LNHDA and CDR2 SQIVND (reference sequence). After removal of 5 bases from V and 4 bases from J, the junction contained 6 bases not matched to a gene. DNA of the CDR3: TGTGCCAGTAGTCCCCCGGGACAGGGTTACGAGCAGTACTTC. Translation gives CASSPPGQGYEQYF.

This chain uses TRBV29-1 with TRBJ2-7, with TRBD2 matching 7 bases. The V gene end was trimmed by 4 bases and the J gene end by 7 bases; junction bases not matched to a gene: 19. The CDR3 extends over 16 amino acids. Germline CDR1 reads SQVTM; CDR2 reads ANQGSEA. For the CDR3, the DNA is TGCAGCGTTGCCGGTTCCGCTAGCGGCCCCTCTACGGAGCAGTACTTC. Residues: CSVAGSASGPSTEQYF.